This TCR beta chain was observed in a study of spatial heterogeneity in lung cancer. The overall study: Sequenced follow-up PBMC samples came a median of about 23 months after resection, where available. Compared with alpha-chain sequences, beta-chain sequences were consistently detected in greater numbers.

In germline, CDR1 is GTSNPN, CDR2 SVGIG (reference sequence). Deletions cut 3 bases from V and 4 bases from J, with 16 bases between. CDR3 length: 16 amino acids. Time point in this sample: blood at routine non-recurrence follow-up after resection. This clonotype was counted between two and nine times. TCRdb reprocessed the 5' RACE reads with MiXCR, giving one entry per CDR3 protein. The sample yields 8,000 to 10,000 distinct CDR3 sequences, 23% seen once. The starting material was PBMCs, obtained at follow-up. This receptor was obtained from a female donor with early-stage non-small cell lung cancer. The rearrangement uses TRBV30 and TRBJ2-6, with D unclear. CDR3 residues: CAWRAPLGSGANVLTF. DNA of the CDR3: TGTGCCTGGAGGGCCCCCCTAGGCTCCGGGGCCAACGTCCTGACTTTC.